The rows below give T cell receptor beta chains drawn from one sample of a study of shared clonotypes between healthy human individuals. Sequencing was performed with immunoSEQ multiplex PCR; in TCRdb, only in-frame clones are kept and a portion is missing. The data contain a few hundred thousand clones, about 95% of them singletons. Input material: naive CD8+ T cells sorted from blood. These receptors were collected from a woman in her 30s in good health. CDR3s include the opening cysteine and the closing phenylalanine or tryptophan. D genes are given only for firm matches. Not all rows give a size; the values are once, few, many and, for expanded clones, a class.

V	J	size	D	DNA	CDR3
TRBV4-1	TRBJ1-1	-	-	TGCGCCAGCAGCCAACCCGCCTGGGAGGGGGGCACTGAAGCTTTCTTT	CASSQPAWEGGTEAFF
TRBV7-7	TRBJ2-7	-	TRBD2	TGTGCCAGCAGCGGGAGACAGGGACTAGCGGGAGTGGGGTACGAGCAGTACTTC	CASSGRQGLAGVGYEQYF
TRBV4-1	TRBJ2-7	-	-	TGCGCCAGCAGCCCCGTGAGGGGCGAGCAGTACTTC	CASSPVRGEQYF
TRBV27	TRBJ2-5	-	TRBD1	TGTGCCAGCAGTTTATCGGCCGGGACAGGGTTACAAGAGCAGTACTTC	CASSLSAGTGLQEQYF
TRBV11-2	TRBJ1-2	few	TRBD1	TGTGCCAGCAGCCTTGTCAGGGGGGTAAATGGCTACACCTTC	CASSLVRGVNGYTF
TRBV27	TRBJ2-7	-	TRBD2	TGTGCCAGCAGTAAGGTCGCGGGAGGTAGGTACGAGCAGTACTTC	CASSKVAGGRYEQYF
TRBV5-1	TRBJ2-7	-	-	TGCGCCAGCAGCTTGTATTCCGAATTCCGGCAGGGCGTCCACGAGCAGTACTTC	CASSLYSEFRQGVHEQYF
TRBV6-1	TRBJ2-2	-	-	TGTGCCAGCAGTGATAGGATCGGGGGCAGGGACACCGGGGAGCTGTTTTTT	CASSDRIGGRDTGELFF
TRBV5-6	TRBJ2-5	-	TRBD1	TGTGCCAGCAGGGAAGGGACAGGGATGGGGACCCAGTACTTC	CASREGTGMGTQYF
TRBV9	TRBJ2-1	-	TRBD2	TGTGCCAGCAGTCTAGCGGGAGGGTCAGAAGAGCAGTTCTTC	CASSLAGGSEEQFF
TRBV27	TRBJ2-7	-	TRBD1	TGTGCCAGCCAAACAGGGGGCGCGAGCGACGAGCAGTACTTC	CASQTGGASDEQYF
TRBV5-1	TRBJ2-7	-	-	TGCGCCAGCAGCTTTGGTGACTCCTACGAGCAGTACTTC	CASSFGDSYEQYF
TRBV19	TRBJ2-3	-	TRBD2	TGTGCCAGTAGTATGGCGGGAGACCCAGATACGCAGTATTTT	CASSMAGDPDTQYF
TRBV2	TRBJ2-2	-	TRBD2	TGTGCCAGCAGTGCCCCAGCGGGAGGGGTAGTACGAAACGGGGAGCTGTTTTTT	CASSAPAGGVVRNGELFF
TRBV27	TRBJ2-2	-	TRBD1	TGTGCCAGCAGCCTTATTCCGGACAGGGGAACCGGGGAGCTGTTTTTT	CASSLIPDRGTGELFF
TRBV7-2	TRBJ2-7	-	-	TGTGCCAGCAGCCTCTCGAGCGGCTACTACGAGCAGTACTTC	CASSLSSGYYEQYF
TRBV5-1	TRBJ2-7	-	-	TGCGCCAGCAGCTTCGGACTACAGTACGAGCAGTACTTC	CASSFGLQYEQYF
TRBV6-6	TRBJ2-5	-	-	TGTGCCAGCAGTTACGACGGACAGCTAGAGACCCAGTACTTC	CASSYDGQLETQYF
TRBV10-3	TRBJ2-2	-	-	TGTGCCATCAGTGAGGGGAGCACCGGGGAGCTGTTTTTT	CAISEGSTGELFF
TRBV14	TRBJ2-6	-	TRBD1	TGTGCCAGCAGCCACTGGGACAGGAAAACTGGGGCCAACGTCCTGACTTTC	CASSHWDRKTGANVLTF
TRBV2	TRBJ2-7	-	TRBD1	TGTGCCAGCCTAGCGGAGGGACAGGGTGCTTTCTACGGGCAGTACTTC	CASLAEGQGAFYGQYF
TRBV4-1	TRBJ2-1	-	TRBD1	TGCGCCAGCAGCCAAGCCCTTGGGACAGGGCACAATGAGCAGTTCTTC	CASSQALGTGHNEQFF
TRBV25-1	TRBJ2-2	-	TRBD1	TGTGCCAGCAGTGGCAAAGGGGTGGGACAGGGCTTCGCCGGGGAGCTGTTTTTT	CASSGKGVGQGFAGELFF
TRBV7-9	TRBJ2-2	-	-	TGTGCCAGCAGCTCTTCCGGGACAAGGAACACCGGGGAGCTGTTTTTT	CASSSSGTRNTGELFF
TRBV6-5	TRBJ1-5	-	TRBD1	TGTGCCAGCAGTAAGACAGGGTCTTATCAGCCCCAGCATTTT	CASSKTGSYQPQHF
TRBV5-6	TRBJ1-1	-	TRBD1	TGTGCCAGCAGCTCGACGGACAGGGTAGATGGCACTGAAGCTTTCTTT	CASSSTDRVDGTEAFF
TRBV2	TRBJ2-5	-	-	TGTGCCAGCGATTCGAGAGAAACGGAGACCCAGTACTTC	CASDSRETETQYF
TRBV5-5	TRBJ2-7	-	-	TGTGCCAGCAGCCCCCTAACGGTTCGTACGCGGATGCTCTACGAGCAGTACTTC	CASSPLTVRTRMLYEQYF
TRBV19	TRBJ1-5	-	TRBD1	TGTGCCAGTAGTATTTTCGGGGGACAGGGGGTCAATCAGCCCCAGCATTTT	CASSIFGGQGVNQPQHF
TRBV7-3	TRBJ2-1	once	-	TGTGCCAGCAGCTTGGAGTTGGGCGCCCACTCCTACAATGAGCAGTTCTTC	CASSLELGAHSYNEQFF
TRBV28	TRBJ2-3	-	-	TGTGCCAGCAGGGTAACAGATACGCAGTATTTT	CASRVTDTQYF
TRBV30	TRBJ1-2	-	-	TGTGCCTGGAGTGATGGGGCTGGCTATGGCTACACCTTC	CAWSDGAGYGYTF
TRBV6-5	TRBJ1-4	-	-	TGTGCCAGCAGCGAATCGAGGGTCGTTGGGGAAAAACTGTTTTTT	CASSESRVVGEKLFF
TRBV28	TRBJ2-7	-	-	TGTGCCAGCAGTAGTTCCGAGCAGTACTTC	CASSSSEQYF
TRBV28	TRBJ1-3	-	TRBD1	TGTGCCAGCAGCCGTACAGGGGGCCCAGGAAACACCATATATTTT	CASSRTGGPGNTIYF
TRBV28	TRBJ1-2	-	TRBD1	TGTGCCAGCAGTTTAACTCATGACAGGGAGGAGGGCTACACCTTC	CASSLTHDREEGYTF
TRBV7-3	TRBJ2-6	-	-	TGTGCCAGCAGCTTAGTGGATGGGGCCAACGTCCTGACTTTC	CASSLVDGANVLTF
TRBV30	TRBJ2-7	-	TRBD1	TGTGCCTGCCAGGACAGGGCATTGTACGAGCAGTACTTC	CACQDRALYEQYF
TRBV28	TRBJ2-3	-	-	TGTGCCAGCAGTTTAATTCCAGGAAACACAGATACGCAGTATTTT	CASSLIPGNTDTQYF
TRBV5-1	TRBJ1-2	-	TRBD1	TGCGCCAGCCAACAAGGGACAGGGGACTATGGCTACACCTTC	CASQQGTGDYGYTF
TRBV13	TRBJ2-7	-	TRBD1	TGTGCCAGCAGCTTAGGGCAGGGGGACCACGAGCAGTACTTC	CASSLGQGDHEQYF
TRBV4-2	TRBJ1-5	-	-	TGTGCCAGCAGCCAAGAAAGCGGTACAGCCTATCAGCCCCAGCATTTT	CASSQESGTAYQPQHF
TRBV19	TRBJ2-5	-	-	TGTGCCAGTAGTATTACTTCGTGGAAGACCCAGTACTTC	CASSITSWKTQYF
TRBV14	TRBJ1-2	-	-	TGTGCCAGCAGCCCTAAATTGGGGGGGCCCGGGCTGCTCTATGGCTACACCTTC	CASSPKLGGPGLLYGYTF
TRBV4-1	TRBJ2-1	-	-	TGCGCCAGCAGCCAACGGGGCTCTGTTCTAATTAATGAGCAGTTCTTC	CASSQRGSVLINEQFF
TRBV7-6	TRBJ2-5	-	TRBD1	TGTGCCAGCAGCCTAGGAACCTACAGGGGACAAGAGACCCAGTACTTC	CASSLGTYRGQETQYF
TRBV28	TRBJ1-2	-	-	TGTGCCAGCAGTTTAGGTTTACCGGGTTATGGCTACACCTTC	CASSLGLPGYGYTF
TRBV4-1	TRBJ1-2	-	-	TGCGCCAGCAGCCACATTTACAAAAACTATGGCTACACCTTC	CASSHIYKNYGYTF
TRBV7-9	TRBJ2-2	-	TRBD2	TGTGCCAGCAGCCCTCGACTAGCGGGAGGGCCCTATAACACCGGGGAGCTGTTTTTT	CASSPRLAGGPYNTGELFF
TRBV5-4	TRBJ1-2	-	-	TGTGCCAGCAGCTTTGGGGGGATCTATGGCTACACCTTC	CASSFGGIYGYTF
TRBV2	TRBJ2-7	-	-	TGTGCCAGAGGGCGGGACTCGAGCTCCTACGAGCAGTACTTC	CARGRDSSSYEQYF
TRBV4-1	TRBJ2-3	-	TRBD2	TGCGCCAGCAGCCAAGTAGCGGGAGCGGATACGCAGTATTTT	CASSQVAGADTQYF
TRBV7-2	TRBJ1-5	-	-	TGTGCCAGCCGAGGAGACTTTAGCAATCAGCCCCAGCATTTT	CASRGDFSNQPQHF
TRBV2	TRBJ2-7	-	TRBD2	TGTGCCACTGGTGAGGGAAGCGGGGTCTACGAGCAGTACTTC	CATGEGSGVYEQYF
TRBV4-1	TRBJ2-1	-	TRBD2	TGCGCCAGCAGCCAAGGACTAGCGGTTGGGGATGAGCAGTTCTTC	CASSQGLAVGDEQFF
TRBV7-9	TRBJ2-7	-	-	TGTGCCAGCAGCTTAGACGGGGACTCCTACGAGCAGTACTTC	CASSLDGDSYEQYF
TRBV4-1	TRBJ2-1	-	-	TGCGCCAGCAGCCAAAGCCCCGGGCGACACGAGCAGTTCTTC	CASSQSPGRHEQFF
TRBV27	TRBJ2-2	-	-	TGTGCCAGCAGGCCGATAGCGGTGGCGGGGGAGCTGTTTTTT	CASRPIAVAGELFF